The T cell receptor (beta chain) under discussion was sequenced for a study of early T cells in non-severe SARS-CoV-2 infection. TCRdb reprocessed the 5' RACE reads via MiXCR and lists one record per CDR3 protein. The sample has tens of thousands of distinct CDR3 sequences, around 10% seen once. This clonotype occurred many times. The TCR comes from an adult who was a healthcare worker with PCR-confirmed SARS-CoV-2 infection or an uninfected control (not recorded which). Sequences were derived from whole blood, sampled at baseline.

The CDR3 loop reads CASSSNPTGEQYF. The CDR3 DNA reads as TGTGCCAGCAGTTCCAACCCGACCGGAGAGCAGTACTTC. V and J are TRBV28 and TRBJ2-7; no reliable D call. Germline CDR1 and CDR2: MDHEN and SYDVKM. The CDR3 extends over 13 amino acids. The V end lost 4 bases, the J end lost 7 bases, and 14 bases lay between the germline ends.